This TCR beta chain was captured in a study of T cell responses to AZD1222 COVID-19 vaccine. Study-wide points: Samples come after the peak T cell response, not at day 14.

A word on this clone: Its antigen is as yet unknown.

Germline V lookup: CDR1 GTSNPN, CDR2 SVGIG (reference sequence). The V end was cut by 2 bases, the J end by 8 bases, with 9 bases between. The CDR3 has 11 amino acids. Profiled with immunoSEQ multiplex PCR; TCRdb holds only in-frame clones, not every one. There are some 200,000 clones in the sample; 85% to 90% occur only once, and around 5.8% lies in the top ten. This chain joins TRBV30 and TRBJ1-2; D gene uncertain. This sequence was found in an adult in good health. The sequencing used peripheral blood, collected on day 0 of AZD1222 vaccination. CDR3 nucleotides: TGTGCCTGGAGTCACGGGCAAGGCTACACCTTC. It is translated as CAWSHGQGYTF. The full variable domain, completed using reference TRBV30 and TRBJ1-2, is SQTIHQWPATLVQPVGSPLSLECTVEGTSNPNLYWYRQAAGRGLQLLFYSVGIGQISSEVPQNLSASRPQDRQFILSSKKLLLSDSGFYLCAWSHGQGYTFGSGTRLTVV.